This is a list of T cell receptor beta chains from one sample in a study of CD8 T cells in Susac syndrome. From the immunoSEQ multiplex PCR reads, TCRdb called clonotypes with MiXCR, one entry per CDR3 protein. The repertoire consists of about 300,000 distinct CDR3 sequences, with roughly 85% occurring once and the leading ten covering around 0.22%. Sequencing input: CD8+ T cells from PBMCs. Every receptor here comes from a human donor with multiple sclerosis. CDR3s include the opening cysteine and the closing phenylalanine or tryptophan. D genes are given only for firm matches. The size entry is marked missing in some rows and otherwise reads once, few, many or a size class.

d_call j_call v_call clone_size cdr3_nt cdr3_aa
. TRBJ1-2 TRBV15 . TGTGCCACCAGCAGCGGGACACCAGGGAACTATGGCTACACCTTC CATSSGTPGNYGYTF
. TRBJ2-7 TRBV29-1 . TGCAGCGTTGAAGTACCCGACACCCTCTACGAGCAGTACTTC CSVEVPDTLYEQYF
. TRBJ2-7 TRBV3-1 . TGTGCCAGCAGCCAAGATTCCTTGACTAGTTTCTACGAGCAGTACTTC CASSQDSLTSFYEQYF
. TRBJ1-1 TRBV4-1 . TGCGCCAGCAGCGTCCAGGGGATGAACACTGAAGCTTTCTTT CASSVQGMNTEAFF
. TRBJ1-5 TRBV20-1 . TGCAGTGCTAGACACAGGGTTCAGCCCCAGCATTTT CSARHRVQPQHF
. TRBJ2-7 TRBV28 . TGTGCCAGCAGTTCAGGGGGAGGCGAGCAGTACTTC CASSSGGGEQYF
. TRBJ2-7 TRBV3-1 . TGTGCCAGCAGCCAAACAGAGAGCCTTGGGGCCTACGAGCAGTACTTC CASSQTESLGAYEQYF
. TRBJ1-1 TRBV6-2/TRBV6-3 . TGTGCCAGCAGTCAGTACAGGGAAAACACTGAAGCTTTCTTT CASSQYRENTEAFF
. TRBJ1-1 TRBV19 . TGTGCCAGTAGTATAGTTTTAGGGGGCACTGAAGCTTTCTTT CASSIVLGGTEAFF
. TRBJ1-1 TRBV30 . TGTGCACACAAGGGAAGGGACTTGAACACTGAAGCTTTCTTT CAHKGRDLNTEAFF
TRBD1 TRBJ2-1 TRBV29-1 . TGCAGCGTTGAAGAAGGTGCGAGGACAGGGGTCAATGAGCAGTTCTTC CSVEEGARTGVNEQFF
. TRBJ1-2 TRBV27 . TGTGCCAGCAATACAGACCGGGGGGCGGAAGGCTACACCTTC CASNTDRGAEGYTF
. TRBJ2-3 TRBV9 . TGTGCCAGCAGCGTAGACGGGACGACAGATACGCAGTATTTT CASSVDGTTDTQYF
TRBD2 TRBJ2-7 TRBV28 . TGTGCCAGCAGCAGCTACTTAGCGGGAGTTGATAGCTCCTACGAGCAGTACTTC CASSSYLAGVDSSYEQYF
. TRBJ2-1 TRBV9 . TGTGCCAGCAGCGTAGTAGCTAGCTTTTACAATGAGCAGTTCTTC CASSVVASFYNEQFF
. TRBJ2-7 TRBV7-9 few TGTGCCAGCAGCTTAACGACCTACGGTTACGAGCAGTACTTC CASSLTTYGYEQYF
TRBD1 TRBJ2-5 TRBV4-3 . TGCGCCAGCAGCCATATCGGACAGGGGCAAGAGACCCAGTACTTC CASSHIGQGQETQYF
TRBD2 TRBJ2-3 TRBV4-1 few TGCGCCAGCAGCCGGACTAGCGGGGGCGCAGATACGCAGTATTTT CASSRTSGGADTQYF
. TRBJ2-3 TRBV9 few TGTGCCAGCCGGCGCGGGGATACGCAGTATTTT CASRRGDTQYF
. TRBJ1-1 TRBV9 . TGTGCCAGCAGCGCAACAGGGACTGAAGCTTTCTTT CASSATGTEAFF
TRBD1 TRBJ2-5 TRBV4-1 . TGCGCCAGCAGCCAAGGACAGGGAGAGACCCAGTACTTC CASSQGQGETQYF